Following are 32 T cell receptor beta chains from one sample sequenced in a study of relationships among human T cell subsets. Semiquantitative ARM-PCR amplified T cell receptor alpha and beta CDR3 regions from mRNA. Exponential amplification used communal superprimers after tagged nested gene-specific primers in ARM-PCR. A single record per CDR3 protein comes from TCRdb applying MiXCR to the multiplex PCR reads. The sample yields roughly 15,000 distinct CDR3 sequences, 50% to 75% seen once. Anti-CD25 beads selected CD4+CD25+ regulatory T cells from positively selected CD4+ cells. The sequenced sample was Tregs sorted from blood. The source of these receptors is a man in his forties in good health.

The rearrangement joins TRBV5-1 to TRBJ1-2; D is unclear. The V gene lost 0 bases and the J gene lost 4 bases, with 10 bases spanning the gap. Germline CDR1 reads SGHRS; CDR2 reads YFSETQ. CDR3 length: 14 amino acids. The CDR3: CASSLDPQFYGYTF. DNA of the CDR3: TGCGCCAGCAGCTTGGATCCCCAGTTCTATGGCTACACCTTC.

CDR3 protein: CASSGVSTDTQYF. The CDR3 DNA is TGTGCCAGCAGCGGGGTTAGCACAGATACGCAGTATTTT. V is TRBV4-2 and J is TRBJ2-3; the D is unclear. In germline, CDR1 is LGHNA, CDR2 YNFKEQ. With 5 bases removed from V and 0 bases from J, the gap between germline ends came to 6 bases. The CDR3 contains 13 residues.

CDR3 in amino acids: CASSLVQGGNEQFF. The CDR3 coding sequence is TGTGCCAGCAGTTTGGTACAGGGCGGCAATGAGCAGTTCTTC. This chain connects TRBV27 to TRBJ2-1, with D tentatively TRBD1 (6 bases). Germline CDR1 MNHEY, CDR2 SMNVEV (reference sequence). The V end was cut by 3 bases, the J end by 6 bases, with 12 bases between. The CDR3 is made up of 14 amino acids.

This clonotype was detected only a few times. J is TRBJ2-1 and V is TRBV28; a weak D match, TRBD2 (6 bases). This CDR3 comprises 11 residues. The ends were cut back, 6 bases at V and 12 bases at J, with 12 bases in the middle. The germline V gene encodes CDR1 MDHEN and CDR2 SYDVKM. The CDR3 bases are TGTGCCAGCAGGTACGGGACTGGGCAGTTCTTC. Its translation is CASRYGTGQFF. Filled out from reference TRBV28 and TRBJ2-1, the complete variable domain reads DVKVTQSSRYLVKRTGEKVFLECVQDMDHENMFWYRQDPGLGLRLIYFSYDVKMKEKGDIPEGYSVSREKKERFSLILESASTNQTSMYLCASRYGTGQFFGPGTRLTVL.

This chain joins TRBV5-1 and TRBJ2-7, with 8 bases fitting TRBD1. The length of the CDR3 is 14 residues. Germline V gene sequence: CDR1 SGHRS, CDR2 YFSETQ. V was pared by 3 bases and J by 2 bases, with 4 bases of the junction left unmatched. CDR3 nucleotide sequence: TGCGCCAGCAGCTCACAGGGGGTCGCCTACGAGCAGTACTTC. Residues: CASSSQGVAYEQYF.

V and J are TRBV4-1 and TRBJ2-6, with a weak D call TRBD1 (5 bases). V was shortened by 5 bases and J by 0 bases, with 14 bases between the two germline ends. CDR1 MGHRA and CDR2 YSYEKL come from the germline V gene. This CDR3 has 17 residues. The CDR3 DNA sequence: TGCGCCAGCAGCGCACCCGGACAACTCTCTGGGGCCAACGTCCTGACTTTC. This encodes CASSAPGQLSGANVLTF.

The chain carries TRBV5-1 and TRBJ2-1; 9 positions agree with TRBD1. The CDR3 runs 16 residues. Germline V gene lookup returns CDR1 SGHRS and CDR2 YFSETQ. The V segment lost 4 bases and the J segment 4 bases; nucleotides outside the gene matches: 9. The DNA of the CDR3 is TGCGCCAGCAGCCCCGGACAGGGGCTAGTTTACAATGAGCAGTTCTTC. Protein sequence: CASSPGQGLVYNEQFF.

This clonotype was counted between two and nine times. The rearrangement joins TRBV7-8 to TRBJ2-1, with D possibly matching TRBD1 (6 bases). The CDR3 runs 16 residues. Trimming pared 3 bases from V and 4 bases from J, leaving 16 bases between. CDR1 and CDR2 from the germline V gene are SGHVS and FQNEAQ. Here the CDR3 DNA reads TGTGCCAGCAGCTTTTCCTTGGGGGCCGGGTACAATGAGCAGTTCTTC. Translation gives CASSFSLGAGYNEQFF.

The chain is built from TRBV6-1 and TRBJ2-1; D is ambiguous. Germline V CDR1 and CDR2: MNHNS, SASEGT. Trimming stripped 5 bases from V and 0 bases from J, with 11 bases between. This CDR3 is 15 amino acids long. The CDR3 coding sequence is TGTGCCAGCAGTTTTAGCTCTGACTCCTACAATGAGCAGTTCTTC. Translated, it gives CASSFSSDSYNEQFF.

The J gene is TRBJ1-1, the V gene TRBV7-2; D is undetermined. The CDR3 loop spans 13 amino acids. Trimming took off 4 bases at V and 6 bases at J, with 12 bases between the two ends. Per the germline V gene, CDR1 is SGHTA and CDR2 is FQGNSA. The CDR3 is CASSWTLAAEAFF. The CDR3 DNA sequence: TGTGCCAGCAGCTGGACTTTGGCGGCTGAAGCTTTCTTT.

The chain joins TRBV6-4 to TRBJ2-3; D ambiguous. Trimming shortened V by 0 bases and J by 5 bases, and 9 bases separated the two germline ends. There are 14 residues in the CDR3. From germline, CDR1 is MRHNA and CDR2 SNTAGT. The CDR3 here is CASSDSSRGDTQYF. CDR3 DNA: TGTGCCAGCAGTGACTCGAGTCGCGGAGATACGCAGTATTTT.

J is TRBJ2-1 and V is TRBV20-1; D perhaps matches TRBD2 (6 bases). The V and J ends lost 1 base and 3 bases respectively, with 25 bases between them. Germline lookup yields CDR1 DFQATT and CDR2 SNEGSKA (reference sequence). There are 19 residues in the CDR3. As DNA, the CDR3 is TGCAGTGCTAGAGTTATTACCGGGGGAGGCAACCGGGGCTACAATGAGCAGTTCTTC. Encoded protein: CSARVITGGGNRGYNEQFF.

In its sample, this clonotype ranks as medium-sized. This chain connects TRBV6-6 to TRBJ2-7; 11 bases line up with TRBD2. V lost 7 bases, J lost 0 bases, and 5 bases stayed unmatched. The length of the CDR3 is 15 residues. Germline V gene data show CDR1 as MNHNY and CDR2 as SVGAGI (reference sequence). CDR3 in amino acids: CASKPGTSGSYEQYF. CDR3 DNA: TGTGCCAGCAAACCCGGGACTAGCGGCTCCTACGAGCAGTACTTC.

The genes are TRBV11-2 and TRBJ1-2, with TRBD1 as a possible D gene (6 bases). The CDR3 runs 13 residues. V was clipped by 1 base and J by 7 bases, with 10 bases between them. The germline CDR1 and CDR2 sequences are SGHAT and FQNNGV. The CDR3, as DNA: TGTGCCAGCAGCTTAGGCGGGACATCTGGCTACACCTTC. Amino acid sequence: CASSLGGTSGYTF.

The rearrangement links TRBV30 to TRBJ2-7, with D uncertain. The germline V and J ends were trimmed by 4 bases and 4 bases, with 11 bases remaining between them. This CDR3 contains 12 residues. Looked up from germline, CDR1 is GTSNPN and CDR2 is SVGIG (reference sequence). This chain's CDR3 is CAWTHKGYEQYF. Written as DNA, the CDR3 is TGTGCCTGGACCCACAAGGGTTACGAGCAGTACTTC.

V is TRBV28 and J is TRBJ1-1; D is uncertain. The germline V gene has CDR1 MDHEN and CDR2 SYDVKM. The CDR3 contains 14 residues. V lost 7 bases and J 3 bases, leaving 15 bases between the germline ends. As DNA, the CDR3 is TGTGCCAGCACTACCGGGAGCCGGGACACTGAAGCTTTCTTT. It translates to CASTTGSRDTEAFF.

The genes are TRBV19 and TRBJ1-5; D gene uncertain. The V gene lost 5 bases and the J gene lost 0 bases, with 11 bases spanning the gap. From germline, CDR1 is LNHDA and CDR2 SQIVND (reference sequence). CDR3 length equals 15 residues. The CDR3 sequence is CASSPPRYSNQPQHF. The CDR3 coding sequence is TGTGCCAGTAGTCCGCCGCGCTATAGCAATCAGCCCCAGCATTTT.

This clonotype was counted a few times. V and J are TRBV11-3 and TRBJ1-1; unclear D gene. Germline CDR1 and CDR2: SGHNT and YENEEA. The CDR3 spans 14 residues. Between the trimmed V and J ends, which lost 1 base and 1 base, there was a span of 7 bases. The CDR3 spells CASSLGLTNTEAFF. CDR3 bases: TGTGCCAGCAGCTTAGGACTTACGAACACTGAAGCTTTCTTT.

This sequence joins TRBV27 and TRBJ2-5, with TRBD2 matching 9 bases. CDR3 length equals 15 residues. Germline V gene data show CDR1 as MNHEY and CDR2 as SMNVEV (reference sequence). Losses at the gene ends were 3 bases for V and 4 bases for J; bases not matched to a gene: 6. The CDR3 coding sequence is TGTGCCAGCAGTTTTGCGGGAGGGCCAGGAGAGACCCAGTACTTC. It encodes CASSFAGGPGETQYF.

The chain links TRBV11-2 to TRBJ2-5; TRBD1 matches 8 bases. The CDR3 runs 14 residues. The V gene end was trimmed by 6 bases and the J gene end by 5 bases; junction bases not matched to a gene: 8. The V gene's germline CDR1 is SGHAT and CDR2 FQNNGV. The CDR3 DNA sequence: TGTGCCAGCAGGCGGACAGGGTCGTTGGAGACCCAGTACTTC. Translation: CASRRTGSLETQYF.

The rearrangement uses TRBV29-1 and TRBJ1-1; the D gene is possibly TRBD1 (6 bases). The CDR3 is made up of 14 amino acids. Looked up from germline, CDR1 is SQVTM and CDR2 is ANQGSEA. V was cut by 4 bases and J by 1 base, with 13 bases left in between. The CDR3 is CSVAPQGGNTEAFF. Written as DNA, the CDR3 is TGCAGCGTTGCCCCACAGGGAGGGAACACTGAAGCTTTCTTT.

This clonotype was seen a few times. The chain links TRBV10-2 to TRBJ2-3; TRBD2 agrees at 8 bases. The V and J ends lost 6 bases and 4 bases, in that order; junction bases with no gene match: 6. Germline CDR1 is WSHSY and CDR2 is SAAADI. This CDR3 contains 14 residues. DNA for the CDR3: TGCGCCAGCAGCCCCTCGACTAGCGCAGATACGCAGTATTTT. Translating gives CASSPSTSADTQYF.

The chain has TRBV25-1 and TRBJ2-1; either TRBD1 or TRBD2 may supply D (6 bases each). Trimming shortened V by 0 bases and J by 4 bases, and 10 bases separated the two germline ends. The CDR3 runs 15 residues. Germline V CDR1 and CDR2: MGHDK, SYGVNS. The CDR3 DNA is TGTGCCAGCAGTGAATATAAAGGGGGGTACAATGAGCAGTTCTTC. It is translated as CASSEYKGGYNEQFF. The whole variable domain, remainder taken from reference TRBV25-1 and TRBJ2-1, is EADIYQTPRYLVIGTGKKITLECSQTMGHDKMYWYQQDPGMELHLIHYSYGVNSTEKGDLSSESTVSRIRTEHFPLTLESARPSHTSQYLCASSEYKGGYNEQFFGPGTRLTVL.

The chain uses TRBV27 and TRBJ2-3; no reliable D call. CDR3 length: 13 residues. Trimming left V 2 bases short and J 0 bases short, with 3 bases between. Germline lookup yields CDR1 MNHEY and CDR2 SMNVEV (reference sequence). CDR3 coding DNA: TGTGCCAGCAGTTTACTCAGCACAGATACGCAGTATTTT. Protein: CASSLLSTDTQYF.

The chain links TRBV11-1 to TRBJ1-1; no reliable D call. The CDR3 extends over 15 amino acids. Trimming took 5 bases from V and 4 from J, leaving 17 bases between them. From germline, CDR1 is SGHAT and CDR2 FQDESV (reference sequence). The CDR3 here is CASSPQAVRATEAFF. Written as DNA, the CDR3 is TGTGCCAGCAGCCCTCAGGCAGTGAGGGCCACTGAAGCTTTCTTT.

CDR3 in DNA: TGTGCCAGCAGCTTTGACTCGTACAATGAGCAGTTCTTC. This codes for CASSFDSYNEQFF. V gene TRBV5-6 combines with J gene TRBJ2-1; D is unclear. Germline V gene data show CDR1 as SGHDT and CDR2 as YYEEEE. Trimming pared 2 bases from V and 4 bases from J, leaving 7 bases between. This CDR3 contains 13 residues.

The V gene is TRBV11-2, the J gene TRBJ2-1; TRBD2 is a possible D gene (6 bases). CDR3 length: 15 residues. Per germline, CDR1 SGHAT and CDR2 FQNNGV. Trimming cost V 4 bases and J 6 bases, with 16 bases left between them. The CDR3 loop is CASSSDQTSTNEQFF. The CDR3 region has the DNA TGTGCCAGCAGCTCCGATCAGACTAGTACCAATGAGCAGTTCTTC.

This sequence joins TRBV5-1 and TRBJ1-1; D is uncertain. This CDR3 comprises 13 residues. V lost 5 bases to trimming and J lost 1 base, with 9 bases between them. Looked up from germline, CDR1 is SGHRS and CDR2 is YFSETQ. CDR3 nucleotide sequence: TGCGCCAGCAGGAAACAGAGGAACACTGAAGCTTTCTTT. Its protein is CASRKQRNTEAFF.

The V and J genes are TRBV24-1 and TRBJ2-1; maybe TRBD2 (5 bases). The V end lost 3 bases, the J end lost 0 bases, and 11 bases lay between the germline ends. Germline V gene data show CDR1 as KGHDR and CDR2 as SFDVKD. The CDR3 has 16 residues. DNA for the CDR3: TGTGCCACCAGTGATCCGAGGGTGAACTCCTACAATGAGCAGTTCTTC. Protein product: CATSDPRVNSYNEQFF.

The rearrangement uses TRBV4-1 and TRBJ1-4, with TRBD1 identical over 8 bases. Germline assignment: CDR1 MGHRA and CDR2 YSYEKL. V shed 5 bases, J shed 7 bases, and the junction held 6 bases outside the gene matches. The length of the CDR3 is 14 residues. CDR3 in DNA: TGCGCCAGCAGCTACTCAGGGGGCGGTGAAAAACTGTTTTTT. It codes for CASSYSGGGEKLFF.

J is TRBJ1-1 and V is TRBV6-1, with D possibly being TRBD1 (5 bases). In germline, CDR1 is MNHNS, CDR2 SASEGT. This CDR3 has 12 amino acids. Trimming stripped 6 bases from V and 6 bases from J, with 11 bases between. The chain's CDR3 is CASSRDFPEAFF. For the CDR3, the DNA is TGTGCCAGCAGCCGGGACTTCCCTGAAGCTTTCTTT.

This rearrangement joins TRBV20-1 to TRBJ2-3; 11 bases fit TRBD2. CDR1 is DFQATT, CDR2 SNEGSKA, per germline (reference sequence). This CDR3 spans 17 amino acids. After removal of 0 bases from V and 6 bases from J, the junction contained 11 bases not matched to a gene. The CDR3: CSARDLYSGGGSDTQYF. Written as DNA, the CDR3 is TGCAGTGCTAGAGATCTTTATAGCGGGGGGGGATCGGATACGCAGTATTTT.